This section outlines one TCR beta chain sequence together with its context. Its specificity is not known. With 5 bases clipped from V and 1 base from J, the junction kept 3 bases outside the gene matches. The CDR3 sequence is 15 residues long. Germline loops: CDR1 LNHDA, CDR2 SQIVND (reference sequence). Only in-frame clones appear in the TCRdb table, and some are missing; sequencing was by immunoSEQ multiplex PCR. The data show tens of thousands of clones, with 70% to 90% seen just once and 15% to 20% held by the top ten. This record belongs to a study of T cell responses to AZD1222 COVID-19 vaccine. General study points: The donors showed a predominance of white British ancestry and of females, with possible underestimation of clonal diversity.

The sample was peripheral blood, taken on day 0 of AZD1222 vaccination. V is TRBV19 and J is TRBJ1-5, with TRBD1 identical over 9 bases. The clonotype was recovered from an adult in good health. The CDR3 region has the DNA TGTGCCAGTAGTTACGGACAGGGGAGCAATCAGCCCCAGCATTTT. Translation gives CASSYGQGSNQPQHF. The variable domain in full, completed from reference TRBV19 and TRBJ1-5, reads DGGITQSPKYLFRKEGQNVTLSCEQNLNHDAMYWYRQDPGQGLRLIYYSQIVNDFQKGDIAEGYSVSREKKESFPLTVTSAQKNPTAFYLCASSYGQGSNQPQHFGDGTRLSIL.